The source of this TCR beta chain is a study of blood T cell repertoires in COVID-19. This clone appeared once. The CDR3 sequence is 13 residues long. The ends were cut back, 1 base at V and 2 bases at J, with 6 bases in the middle. Sequenced by immunoSEQ multiplex PCR; TCRdb stores in-frame clones only, minus some. The sample consists of approximately 75,000 clones, around 80% of them appearing once. What was sequenced was peripheral blood. The sequence was collected from a woman between 45 and 65 years old with acute or convalescent COVID-19. The chain couples TRBV12-3 or TRBV12-4 to TRBJ2-7; no clear D. For the CDR3, the DNA is TGTGCCAGCAGTTTAGGGGCAGCCTACGAGCAGTACTTC. Its translation: CASSLGAAYEQYF.